This T cell receptor beta chain is from a study of blood T cells in healthy people across ages (dated by TCRdb to 2014 to 2015). Study-wide context: In model experiments, template switching captured roughly one uniquely barcoded TCR beta cDNA molecule for every two T cells. Four age groups were formed from the donors: young (average approximately 15 years), middle-aged (just under 40), aged (under 70) and long-lived (less than 85). To track age-related changes in TCR beta repertoire diversity, the study relied on deep sequencing normalized with unique cDNA molecular identifiers. To avoid experimental bias, donors of different ages were distributed randomly across sequencing lanes. Using the same blood draw, the study looked at two additional independent replicas of 1 million unique cDNA reads for two donors, one aged 18 to 30 and the other aged 80 or older.

Systemically healthy Caucasian individuals from Russia, over 30 in total and aged about 6 to 100 years, were included as donors. Each donor gave 8.5 to 10 milliliters of peripheral blood, collected into EDTA-treated Vacutainer tubes. Ficoll-Paque density-gradient centrifugation was used to isolate PBMCs, with at least 6.5 million per sample. Total RNA, at least 5.5 micrograms per sample, was extracted from PBMCs with Trizol reagent. The percentages of naive CD45RAhigh/CD27high T cells were determined by flow cytometry on a PBMC aliquot from every donor. The library was prepared using 5' RACE. Sequencing instrument: Illumina HiSeq 2500. A second PCR of about 6 to 12 cycles was performed with a sample-barcoded 5' primer and a J-beta primer mix. A template-switch 5' adaptor carrying 12 random nucleotides introduced a unique molecular identifier onto each TCR beta cDNA molecule. At least 3 million CDR3-containing paired-end reads were obtained from each sample. The Mint cDNA synthesis kit, primed by a TRBC-specific oligonucleotide, was used to synthesize first-strand cDNA from all RNA. All cDNA was treated with uracil-DNA glycosylase and then went through a first 18-cycle PCR with the universal primers M1SS and BC2_uni_R. The published analysis was carried out like this. For normalization, 1 million high-quality reads, each with a distinct molecular identifier, were randomly selected from each sample. Instead of being binned into consensus sequences, reads with shared molecular identifiers were discarded. CDR3 identification, clonotype clustering and error correction used MiTCR with a Q25 quality threshold and the strictest error-elimination algorithm. A nonparametric unseen species model with Euler transformation was used to estimate lower-bound total TCR beta diversity. Starting from the raw public reads, TCRdb applied fastp trimming at Q25, assembled clones with MiXCR and retained in-frame beta chains. For every CDR3 protein sequence, its rows merge into one entry that carries the most common genes and DNA. These V and J calls are TCRdb output, not the study's own analysis. The sample profile shows fewer than 700,000 distinct CDR3 sequences; around 48% of them were found once. 20% to 25% of the sample comes from the top ten.

On this clonotype itself: There is no known antigen for this receptor. No clone much larger than this one lies a single base away; base qualities are absent.

The study at large found these results: Observed TCR beta diversity per million T cells fell roughly linearly with age, and a significant reduction was already apparent by age around 40. The long-lived group showed more naive CD4+ T cells, fewer expanded clones and increased TCR diversity than the aged group, suggesting age selection. There was a strong correlation between observed TCR beta diversity and the percentage of naive T cells measured by flow cytometry. Conclusive comparison of naive and antigen-experienced compartments was prevented by the profiling of bulk unsorted PBMCs. Donor CMV infection status was unknown, potentially confounding age-related changes in expanded clonotypes. Estimates of total diversity based on one million sequenced T cells were considered lower bounds and underestimates.

Sequencing used blood. This sequence originates from a man at least 80 years old in good health.

The nucleotide sequence is given as TGTGCCAGCAGTTTAGACAGGGTCGGGGGCTACGAGCAGTACTTC. Its product reads: CASSLDRVGGYEQYF. The V and J segments used are TRBV27 and TRBJ2-7; TRBD1 is possibly the D segment (7 matching bases). CDR1 and CDR2 are read off the germline V gene (reference sequence) as MNHEY and SMNVEV. CDR3 length: 15 amino acids, cysteine to phenylalanine. Left in the record is the CDR3 DNA by itself, 45 bases read in frame from the first base. At the junction V is shortened by 2 bases and J by 3 bases, with 14 bases in between.